The present T cell receptor beta chain was sequenced within a study of Ad26.COV2.S vaccination and SARS-CoV-2 variants. The CDR3 totals 14 residues. The J segment lost 1 base and the V segment lost 9 bases, leaving 7 bases of the junction unmatched. Germline-derived CDR1 and CDR2 are MDHEN and SYDVKM. Treatment meaning: around 19 received Ad26.COV2.S at low or high dose, single or two shots; about 5 received placebo; per-sample allocation not given. Sampling was done on day 63 after the first vaccine or placebo injection. TCRdb's copy holds only in-frame clones and misses some; the assay was immunoSEQ multiplex PCR. This sample has around 300,000 clones, with roughly 90% found just once.

The V gene is TRBV28, the J gene TRBJ2-3, with TRBD2 matching over 7 bases. This specimen consisted of peripheral blood, obtained in a trial of Ad26.COV2.S vaccine versus placebo. The clonotype originates from a person aged 18 to 65 who received the Ad26.COV2.S COVID-19 vaccine or a placebo. For the CDR3, the DNA is TGTGCCAGGGAATCGGGACTATGCACAGATACGCAGTATTTT. Encoded protein: CARESGLCTDTQYF.